This entry lists 21 T cell receptor beta chains sequenced from one sample in a study of T cell clonality in common variable immunodeficiency. General observations from the study: Reportedly, TCR beta sequences from common variable immunodeficiency showed fewer deletions and N-nucleotide insertions.

Assay: immunoSEQ multiplex PCR; the TCRdb copy retains only in-frame clones and omits some. Listed for the sample are just over 25,000 clones, none seen a single time. What these receptors recognize is not known. Sample: peripheral blood mononuclear cells. These receptors all stem from a human donor with common variable immunodeficiency.

For this clone: The read is 3 residues too short to cover the CDR3 end, so that end is filled in from the germline J gene. The V and J genes are TRBV7-9 and TRBJ2-2; D is uncertain. In germline, CDR1 is SEHNR, CDR2 FQNEAQ (reference sequence). CDR3 length: 12 residues. V shed 7 bases and J shed 7 bases, with 10 bases lying between them. Incomplete CDR3 DNA: TGTGCCAGCACCAAATCGGGCGGGGAG. It is translated as CASTKSGGE. The full CDR3 is CASTKSGGELFF.

About this clone: The read falls 3 residues short of the CDR3 end, and the missing part is taken from the germline J gene. The V and J genes are TRBV6-1 and TRBJ2-1; the match to TRBD2 covers 7 bases. J was trimmed by 3 bases and V by 3 bases; bases with no gene match: 8. Germline V CDR1 and CDR2: MNHNS, SASEGT. This CDR3 has 16 residues. Partial CDR3 DNA: TGTGCCAGCAGTGATGAGGGATGGGGGGGCTACAATGAG. Encoded protein: CASSDEGWGGYNE. The complete CDR3 sequence is CASSDEGWGGYNEQFF.

This clone came up many times. The read halts 3 residues ahead of the CDR3 end, with the missing end drawn from the germline J gene. V is TRBV20-1 and J is TRBJ2-6, with 10 bases lining up with TRBD1. Germline trimming cut 5 bases from V and 0 bases from J; bases unmatched to any gene: 4. Germline lookup yields CDR1 DFQATT and CDR2 SNEGSKA (reference sequence). The CDR3 consists of 16 residues. The DNA read from the CDR3 is TGCAGTGCTCGGGACAGGGGCGCCTCTGGGGCCAACGTC. This gives the protein CSARDRGASGANV. The CDR3 in full is CSARDRGASGANVLTF.

The table lists this clone with many counts. The CDR3 end is not reached by the read, which stops 3 residues before it; the germline J gene fills it in. The sample has other DNA sequences that encode this CDR3 too. V is TRBV5-1 and J is TRBJ1-4, with TRBD1 matching 7 bases. With 1 base clipped from V and 7 bases from J, the junction kept 7 bases outside the gene matches. Germline assignment: CDR1 SGHRS and CDR2 YFSETQ. The CDR3 length is 15 residues. Partial CDR3 DNA: TGCGCCAGCAGCTTGACGACAGGGCGTGGTGAAAAA. As protein: CASSLTTGRGEK. The full-length CDR3 reads as CASSLTTGRGEKLFF.

This clone came up many times. The CDR3 end lies 3 residues beyond the end of the read and is filled in from the germline J gene. The chain links TRBV29-1 to TRBJ2-2; unclear D gene. The CDR3 sequence is 13 residues long. Germline V CDR1 and CDR2: SQVTM, ANQGSEA. The CDR3 sequence is CSVEAALARELFF. The sequenced CDR3 bases are TGCAGCGTTGAAGCAGCGCTCGCCCGAGAG.

This clone was picked up many times. The DNA read from the CDR3 is TGTGCCAGCAGCCCCCGCGCCGGGACAGGGAAGGATGGC. Its protein is CASSPRAGTGKDG. The whole CDR3 reads CASSPRAGTGKDGYTF. This chain links TRBV7-8 with TRBJ1-2, with 9 bases fitting TRBD1. Read data end 3 residues before the CDR3 end; the end is taken from the germline J gene. The CDR3 has 16 residues. Germline trimming cut 5 bases from V and 6 bases from J; bases unmatched to any gene: 13. The germline V gene has CDR1 SGHVS and CDR2 FQNEAQ.

This clone has more than one count but fewer than ten. The CDR3 loop reads CASGGQATGANVLTF. Partial CDR3 DNA: TGCGCCAGCGGGGGACAGGCAACTGGGGCCAACGTC. The chain is built from TRBV10-2 and TRBJ2-6; the match to TRBD1 covers 8 bases. Read coverage stops 3 residues before the CDR3 terminus; the germline J gene supplies the remainder. Germline-derived CDR1 and CDR2 are WSHSY and SAAADI. V shed 8 bases and J 2 bases; nucleotides not matched to a gene: 5. The CDR3 covers 15 residues.

A word on this clone: Read data end 3 residues before the CDR3 end; the end is taken from the germline J gene. This rearrangement joins TRBV7-9 to TRBJ1-6; 10 bases fit TRBD1. CDR1 and CDR2 from the germline V gene are SEHNR and FQNEAQ (reference sequence). The J segment lost 9 bases and the V segment lost 5 bases, leaving 7 bases of the junction unmatched. The CDR3 is 15 amino acids. CDR3 DNA, as far as it was read: TGTGCCAGCAGCCCCGCCGGGACAGGGGCTTCACCC. Translated, it gives CASSPAGTGASP. In full, the CDR3 is CASSPAGTGASPLHF.

This clone was detected ten times or more. The read terminates 3 residues ahead of where the CDR3 ends, so the germline J gene completes it. The chain couples TRBV5-1 to TRBJ2-1; no reliable D call. The CDR3 is made up of 15 amino acids. Germline assignment: CDR1 SGHRS and CDR2 YFSETQ. The ends were cut back, 4 bases at V and 0 bases at J, with 11 bases in the middle. CDR3 protein: CASSIETSSYNEQFF. CDR3 DNA, as far as it was read: TGCGCCAGCAGCATTGAGACAAGCTCCTACAATGAG.

Comment on this clone: At one boundary the junction diverges from the germline segment, which might be a read error. The read terminates 3 residues before the CDR3 end, so the remaining end is supplied by the germline J gene. The chain couples TRBV7-9 to TRBJ2-2; 7 positions agree with TRBD1. The length of the CDR3 is 12 residues. CDR1 is SEHNR, CDR2 FQNEAQ, per germline (reference sequence). This chain's CDR3 is CSSRTGAGELFF. The CDR3 bases that were read are TGTTCCAGCCGGACAGGAGCCGGGGAG.

This clone appeared a few times. The read halts 3 residues ahead of the CDR3 end, with the missing end drawn from the germline J gene. The rearrangement links TRBV30 to TRBJ2-2; maybe TRBD1 (6 bases). Trimming removed 0 bases at V and 6 bases at J, with 11 bases between. Germline CDR1 is GTSNPN and CDR2 is SVGIG (reference sequence). The CDR3 sequence is 14 residues long. Incomplete CDR3 DNA: TGTGCCTGGAGTGTCCGTTCAGGGGCCGGGGAG. It codes for CAWSVRSGAGE. In full, the CDR3 is CAWSVRSGAGELFF.

This clone was recorded at least ten times. Germline and junction disagree at one end, which may indicate a read error. The DNA ends 3 residues before the CDR3 does, and the rest of the CDR3 is filled in from the germline J gene. The chain couples TRBV7-9 to TRBJ2-2, with D possibly matching TRBD1 (6 bases). This CDR3 is built from 12 residues. CDR1 and CDR2 (germline): SEHNR, FQNEAQ (reference sequence). CDR3: CASSLNVGGLFF. CDR3 bases read: TGTGCCAGCAGCTTAAACGTAGGGGGG.

Regarding this clone: The CDR3 end is not reached by the read, which stops 3 residues before it; the germline J gene fills it in. This chain uses TRBV6-2 or TRBV6-3 with TRBJ2-1; 15 nucleotides line up with TRBD2. The J segment lost 9 bases and the V segment lost 10 bases, leaving 13 bases of the junction unmatched. Germline CDR1 and CDR2: MNHEY and SVGEGT. This CDR3 contains 16 residues. The CDR3 spells CANGQRGTSGGPEQFF. The covered CDR3 bases are TGTGCCAATGGACAGAGAGGGACTAGCGGGGGGCCTGAG.

This clone has a count of ten or more. From the germline J gene comes the end of the CDR3, since the read stops 3 residues before it. V usage is TRBV3-1 (or the pseudogene TRBV3-2) and J usage is TRBJ1-4; maybe TRBD1 (6 bases). CDR1 and CDR2 from the germline V gene are LGHDT and YNNKEL (reference sequence). The CDR3 has 17 residues. V dropped 0 bases and J dropped 0 bases, with 11 bases sitting between them. The CDR3 loop is CASSQERGLATNEKLFF. CDR3 DNA, as far as it was read: TGTGCCAGCAGCCAAGAGAGGGGGTTAGCAACTAATGAAAAA.

This clone was detected ten times or more. The missing CDR3 end, 3 residues past where the read stops, is filled in from the germline J gene. This chain joins TRBV18 and TRBJ1-3; 9 nucleotides align to TRBD1. J gave up 7 bases and V 3 bases, and 7 bases lay outside the gene matches. Germline V lookup: CDR1 KGHSH, CDR2 LQKENI. CDR3 length: 15 residues. CDR3 DNA (partial): TGTGCCAGCTCACCTACAGGGGGCACCGGGAACACC. It yields the protein CASSPTGGTGNT. The full CDR3 protein is CASSPTGGTGNTIYF.

This clone has ten or more counts. The read ends 3 residues before the CDR3 terminus; that terminus is restored from the germline J gene. The chain joins TRBV5-1 to TRBJ2-4; the match to TRBD2 covers 10 bases. The germline V gene encodes CDR1 SGHRS and CDR2 YFSETQ. J was trimmed by 6 bases and V by 0 bases; bases with no gene match: 6. This CDR3 spans 16 amino acids. The DNA read from the CDR3 is TGCGCCAGCAGCTTGGTTCCTAGCGGGAGCTCAAACATT. This codes for CASSLVPSGSSNI. In full, the CDR3 reads CASSLVPSGSSNIQYF.

This clone has ten or more counts. Sequencing ends 3 residues short of the CDR3 end; the germline J gene provides the rest. This sequence joins TRBV7-6 and TRBJ2-1; D perhaps matches TRBD2 (6 bases). From germline, CDR1 is SGHVS and CDR2 FNYEAQ. The CDR3 sequence is 16 residues long. Trimming removed 4 bases from V and 4 bases from J, with 17 bases in between. The CDR3 protein is CASSSTPGTGYNEQFF. Partial CDR3 DNA: TGTGCCAGCAGCTCCACCCCCGGGACTGGGTACAATGAG. Filled out from reference TRBV7-6 and TRBJ2-1, the complete variable domain reads GAGVSQSPRYKVTKRGQDVALRCDPISGHVSLYWYRQALGQGPEFLTYFNYEAQQDKSGLPNDRFSAERPEGSISTLTIQRTEQRDSAMYRCASSSTPGTGYNEQFFGPGTRLTVL.

The table lists this clone with many counts. The read gets to within 3 residues of the CDR3 end, and the germline J gene fills in the rest. This chain connects TRBV5-6 to TRBJ2-7; TRBD2 is a possible D gene (6 bases). The CDR3 has 15 amino acids. Germline CDR1 reads SGHDT; CDR2 reads YYEEEE. V lost 3 bases and J 0 bases, leaving 13 bases between the germline ends. The CDR3 sequence: CASSSWGLVSYEQYF. CDR3 bases read: TGTGCCAGCAGCTCCTGGGGACTTGTCTCCTACGAG.

There are many counts of this clone. The read halts 3 residues ahead of the CDR3 end, with the missing end drawn from the germline J gene. The chain joins TRBV5-1 to TRBJ1-6, with 7 bases identical to TRBD1. With 0 bases clipped from V and 7 bases from J, the junction kept 4 bases outside the gene matches. Germline V gives CDR1 SGHRS, CDR2 YFSETQ. The CDR3 length is 15 residues. Incomplete CDR3 DNA: TGCGCCAGCAGCTTGGGTGGACAGGTGAATTCACCC. Its protein product is CASSLGGQVNSP. In full, the CDR3 is CASSLGGQVNSPLHF.

Comment on this clone: Read coverage stops 3 residues before the CDR3 terminus; the germline J gene supplies the remainder. This chain connects TRBV5-1 to TRBJ2-5; 7 bases agree with TRBD1. This CDR3 is 14 amino acids long. Germline V lookup: CDR1 SGHRS, CDR2 YFSETQ. V shed 2 bases, J shed 1 base, and the junction held 2 bases outside the gene matches. CDR3 bases read: TGCGCCAGCAGCTTACAGGGGCCCCAAGAGACC. This sequence encodes CASSLQGPQET. The complete CDR3 sequence is CASSLQGPQETQYF.

In its sample, this clone was seen many times. The read finishes 3 residues shy of the CDR3 end, and the germline J gene is used to complete it. V gene TRBV2 combines with J gene TRBJ1-6; a possible D gene is TRBD1 (6 bases). The germline CDR1 and CDR2 sequences are SNHLY and FYNNEI. The CDR3 extends over 13 amino acids. Trimming removed 11 bases at V and 7 bases at J, with 15 bases between. CDR3 DNA (partial): TGTGCCGCCGAGGACAGTCGAAATTCACCC. It specifies CAAEDSRNSP. The whole CDR3 region reads CAAEDSRNSPLHF.